The entry that follows covers one TCR beta chain sequence. Its matching antigen is unknown. This record belongs to a study of cytomegalovirus exposure and HLA in healthy donors. Broader study findings: By HLA locus, TCR association rates varied in a later analysis, with DRB1 showing the most and HLA-C the fewest. When analyzed later, a missense DCLRE1C variant was found to be linked to TCR beta V- and J-gene trimming.

Both 60 Vbeta primers and 13 Jbeta primers went into the PCR. In the authors' workflow: In a later analysis, of roughly 83 million unique beta chains, about 11 million appeared in at least two donors. Clones were sequenced by immunoSEQ multiplex PCR, and TCRdb holds only the in-frame ones, with some missing. V and J calls and clone size come straight from that table; D and trimming were deduced from the DNA. The sample has approximately 200,000 clones, 79% seen once; the top ten hold approximately 4.4%. Sequencing was done on a sample of PBMCs. This TCR came from a woman younger than 45 in good health and CMV-seropositive.

This CDR3 reads CASSYYRGGEQYF. In DNA, the CDR3 is TGTGCCAGCAGCTACTATCGAGGAGGCGAGCAGTACTTC. The V and J genes are TRBV11-2 and TRBJ2-7, with D possibly being TRBD2 (5 bases). The CDR3 is made up of 13 amino acids. Trimming cost V 4 bases and J 6 bases, with 13 bases left between them. Germline values: CDR1 SGHAT, CDR2 FQNNGV.